This T cell receptor beta chain derives from a study of T-cell memory formation after mild COVID-19. Via MiXCR, TCRdb re-called the 5' RACE reads, giving one row per CDR3 protein. The repertoire holds about 140,000 distinct CDR3 sequences, with 11% to 15% as singletons. What was sequenced was PBMCs or a T cell subset sorted from them (not recorded which). This sequence originates from an adult woman who had mild COVID-19 (a few samples of this study predate the infection). Cell type and time point are not known.

The CDR3 sequence: CASSSVTGEETQYF. CDR3 sequence (DNA): TGTGCCAGCAGTTCTGTGACGGGGGAAGAGACCCAGTACTTC. The chain links TRBV12-3 or TRBV12-4 to TRBJ2-5; D perhaps matches TRBD2 (6 bases). The CDR3 covers 14 residues. V dropped 4 bases and J dropped 3 bases, with 12 bases sitting between them.